This section outlines one TCR beta chain sequence together with its context. What it binds is not known. Library preparation (for TCRbeta) was performed with unique molecular identifiers. TCRdb analysed the PCR reads with MiXCR anew, one entry per CDR3 protein. The top ten clones hold just over 2% of a sample with around 440,000 distinct CDR3 sequences, more than 9% of them seen once. This sample was included in a study of T-cell reconstitution after alpha-beta-depleted transplantation in children. Study-wide findings and caveats: Reportedly, roughly two months post-transplant, alpha-beta T cells arose from several hundred expanded graft clones. Fresh T-cell production supplied most of the T-cell counts and diversity seen one year after transplant.

Germline V gene sequence: CDR1 MGHDK, CDR2 SYGVNS. The V gene lost 5 bases and the J gene lost 0 bases, with 20 bases spanning the gap. This CDR3 has 18 residues. Material: PBMCs, obtained before TCRalphabeta/CD19-depleted stem cell transplant. The receptor comes from a child aged 2 to 10 with inherited bone marrow failure, due to receive a stem cell transplant. This rearrangement joins TRBV25-1 to TRBJ2-1; D is perhaps TRBD2 (5 bases). CDR3 in DNA: TGTGCCAGCAGTCGGGAACTAGTAGACCGGGTCTCCTACAATGAGCAGTTCTTC. Protein: CASSRELVDRVSYNEQFF.